A selection of T cell receptor beta chains follows, all from one sample in a study of OX40 agonist ivuxolimab in advanced cancers. Assay: immunoSEQ multiplex PCR; the TCRdb copy retains only in-frame clones and omits some. The sample carries around 53,000 clones, 65% to 85% recorded once. Source: CD4+ or CD8+ T cells sorted from blood, taken in a trial of the OX40 agonist ivuxolimab. The receptors originated from an adult with an advanced solid tumor such as melanoma, head and neck, liver or kidney cancer. Each CDR3 is given with its conserved first and last residue. D genes are given only for firm matches. Part of the rows lack a size; the others show once, few, many or a class for expanded clones.

cdr3_nt cdr3_aa j_call v_call clone_size d_call
TGTGCCAGCAGCTTCCCAGTCGGGGGGGGGTCGGAGACCCAGTACTTC CASSFPVGGGSETQYF TRBJ2-5 TRBV7-9 once TRBD2
TGTGCCAGCAGTTACTCAGGGGACAGGCCCTATGGCTACACCTTC CASSYSGDRPYGYTF TRBJ1-2 TRBV6-5 NA TRBD1
TGTGCCAGCAGCCCTCTCGGACAGGGCGTGGAAAAACTGTTTTTT CASSPLGQGVEKLFF TRBJ1-4 TRBV6-6 once TRBD1
TGTGCCAGCAGCCCCTACACAGATACGCAGTATTTT CASSPYTDTQYF TRBJ2-3 TRBV9 few NA
TGTGCCATCAGTGAGTCACAGGGGACACTAAAGAACACTGAAGCTTTCTTT CAISESQGTLKNTEAFF TRBJ1-1 TRBV10-3 NA TRBD1
TGTGCCAGCAGCTTAGACCTGTGGACGCACGAGCAGTACTTC CASSLDLWTHEQYF TRBJ2-7 TRBV7-9 NA NA
TGTGCCAGCAGCCCCCTCGGAAGCGGGACGACTGAGCAGTTCTTC CASSPLGSGTTEQFF TRBJ2-1 TRBV14 NA TRBD2
TGCGCCAGCAGCCAAGAAGGGCGGGACGTGGGCTCTGGGGCCAACGTCCTGACTTTC CASSQEGRDVGSGANVLTF TRBJ2-6 TRBV4-3 NA NA
TGTGCCTGGAGTTTGACAGGGAGACTCGTCTCCTACGAGCAGTACTTC CAWSLTGRLVSYEQYF TRBJ2-7 TRBV30 NA TRBD1
TGTGCCAGCAGCCAAGGGTTTGCGACTAGCGGTACCTACGAGCAGTACTTC CASSQGFATSGTYEQYF TRBJ2-7 TRBV4-2 NA TRBD2
TGTGCCAGCTCACCTGATCAGGGTACAAATACGCAGTATTTT CASSPDQGTNTQYF TRBJ2-3 TRBV18 NA NA
TGTGCCAGTAGGGCCCCGGGCTCGGGCAATGAAAAACTGTTTTTT CASRAPGSGNEKLFF TRBJ1-4 TRBV19 NA NA
TGTGCCAGTAGTGCCCCACAAAGGGGGTTAGAGGAAAAACTGTTTTTT CASSAPQRGLEEKLFF TRBJ1-4 TRBV19 once NA
TGTGCCAGCAGCAACTACAGGGCGCAGCCCCAGCATTTT CASSNYRAQPQHF TRBJ1-5 TRBV7-2 NA NA
TGTGCCAGCAGTTCCGACGGACCCGCAAGGTCCGAGCAGTACTTC CASSSDGPARSEQYF TRBJ2-7 TRBV6-6 NA NA
TGTGCCAGCAGCCAAGATAGGGGCTACCTACCCTACGAGCAGTACTTC CASSQDRGYLPYEQYF TRBJ2-7 TRBV4-2 NA NA
TGTGCCACGGAATTACAGAATTCACCCCTCCACTTT CATELQNSPLHF TRBJ1-6 TRBV7-9 NA NA
TGTGCCAGCAGTTCCTTTGGGTTGGGCTACGCGGGCTACACCTTC CASSSFGLGYAGYTF TRBJ1-2 TRBV5-8 NA NA
TGTGCCAGCAGCTTTTGGCGACAGGTGAACACCGGGGAGCTGTTTTTT CASSFWRQVNTGELFF TRBJ2-2 TRBV5-8 once NA
TGTGCCAGCAGCGGAGGGGGTATGGGGAACACTGAAGCTTTCTTT CASSGGGMGNTEAFF TRBJ1-1 TRBV27 NA NA
TGTGCCAGCAGTGAACTTGGGACAGGGAACTATGGCTACACCTTC CASSELGTGNYGYTF TRBJ1-2 TRBV6-1 once TRBD1
TGTGCCAGCAGCCAAGATGGATCCCAGTATGCTGGAAACACCATATATTTT CASSQDGSQYAGNTIYF TRBJ1-3 TRBV4-2 NA NA
TGCAGTGTAGCGTACACTGAAGCTTTCTTT CSVAYTEAFF TRBJ1-1 TRBV20-1 few NA
TGTGCCAGCAGCTTGGGACTAGCGAACCAAGAGACCCAGTACTTC CASSLGLANQETQYF TRBJ2-5 TRBV5-4 NA TRBD2
TGTGCCAGCAGGCCCGGAGATTGGAATGAAAAACTGTTTTTT CASRPGDWNEKLFF TRBJ1-4 TRBV6-5 NA NA
TGTGCCAGCAGTGAAGCGCGTAGGGCCTCCTACAATGAGCAGTTCTTC CASSEARRASYNEQFF TRBJ2-1 TRBV6-1 NA NA
TGTGCCAGCAGCTCGGGACCGTTGAACACTGAAGCTTTCTTT CASSSGPLNTEAFF TRBJ1-1 TRBV5-6 NA NA
TGTGCCAGCATGGGCAGGAGGAACACTGAAGCTTTCTTT CASMGRRNTEAFF TRBJ1-1 TRBV2 few NA
TGCGCCAGCGATTCCTTCTCTGGGGCCAACGTCCTGACTTTC CASDSFSGANVLTF TRBJ2-6 TRBV5-1 NA NA
TGTGCCAGCAGTCCCCGGGTGAACACTGAAGCTTTCTTT CASSPRVNTEAFF TRBJ1-1 TRBV7-8 NA NA
TGTGCCAGCAGCCAGATGTTGGGGAGGGGCCCGAACACTGAAGCTTTCTTT CASSQMLGRGPNTEAFF TRBJ1-1 TRBV14 NA NA
TGTGCCAGTAGTGGCACTCGGGGGGGCAGGGAGACCCAGTACTTC CASSGTRGGRETQYF TRBJ2-5 TRBV19 NA TRBD2
TGTGCCAGCACGGCGGGGCGCACAGATACGCAGTATTTT CASTAGRTDTQYF TRBJ2-3 TRBV27 once NA
TGTGCCGCCCAAAGGGGAGAGACCCAGTACTTC CAAQRGETQYF TRBJ2-5 TRBV6-5 NA NA
TGTGCCAGCAGCGTAAATGTTCAAAGCTCCTACGAGCAGTACTTC CASSVNVQSSYEQYF TRBJ2-7 TRBV9 once NA
TGTGCCAGCAGTTATGCGGACACTGAAGCTTTCTTT CASSYADTEAFF TRBJ1-1 TRBV6-5 NA NA
TGTGCCAGCAGAGACCCCACAGGAGGGCGAGATACGCAGTATTTT CASRDPTGGRDTQYF TRBJ2-3 TRBV2 NA NA
TGTGCCAGCAGCCAAGATCCGGGGGAGGATTCAGAAGCTTTCTTT CASSQDPGEDSEAFF TRBJ1-1 TRBV14 once NA
TGCAGTGCCCGGGGGAACGGCTACACCTTC CSARGNGYTF TRBJ1-2 TRBV20-1 NA NA
TGTGCCAGCTCACCTCCCAGGGGGGAGGGCACTGAAGCTTTCTTT CASSPPRGEGTEAFF TRBJ1-1 TRBV18 NA TRBD1
TGCGCCAGCAGCTTGGTCGAGGGTAACCCCTCTGGAAACACCATATATTTT CASSLVEGNPSGNTIYF TRBJ1-3 TRBV5-1 few NA
TGTGCCAGCAGTTACAAAGAACGGGATAATTCACCCCTCCACTTT CASSYKERDNSPLHF TRBJ1-6 TRBV6-6 NA NA
TGTGCCAGCAGCCCCCGGACTAGCCCTAGGAACGATGAGCAGTTCTTC CASSPRTSPRNDEQFF TRBJ2-1 TRBV9 NA TRBD2
TGTGCCAGCAGTTCCCTTTCTACGGGGGCTAATTCACCCCTCCACTTT CASSSLSTGANSPLHF TRBJ1-6 TRBV27 NA NA
TGTGCCAGCAGCCAAGGGACTAGCAATCAGCCCCAGCATTTT CASSQGTSNQPQHF TRBJ1-5 TRBV7-9 medium-sized NA
TGTGCCAGCAGAAGACAGGGAAACGCGAACACTGAAGCTTTCTTT CASRRQGNANTEAFF TRBJ1-1 TRBV6-1 NA TRBD1
TGCGCCAGCAGCTTACTAGCGGGCCAATACAATGAGCAGTTCTTC CASSLLAGQYNEQFF TRBJ2-1 TRBV5-1 NA TRBD2
TGTGCCACCAGCAGAGTGGCAGGGGGTAATAACTATGGCTACACCTTC CATSRVAGGNNYGYTF TRBJ1-2 TRBV15 NA TRBD1
TGCAGCGTCAGGGGCGATAATGAAAAACTGTTTTTT CSVRGDNEKLFF TRBJ1-4 TRBV29-1 NA NA
TGTGCCAGCAGCCAAGTCTTTCCTGGAAGCTCCTACAATGAGCAGTTCTTC CASSQVFPGSSYNEQFF TRBJ2-1 TRBV4-2 NA NA
TGTGCCAGCAGCCCCCGACTAGCGGCTAATCTTCACACAGATACGCAGTATTTT CASSPRLAANLHTDTQYF TRBJ2-3 TRBV7-2 NA TRBD2
TGCGCCAGCGGGACAGGGGAGAGGGGAACTGAAGCTTTCTTT CASGTGERGTEAFF TRBJ1-1 TRBV5-1 NA TRBD1
TGTGCCAGCAGTTACTCGTATGGCCAGACCTCCTACGAGCAGTACTTC CASSYSYGQTSYEQYF TRBJ2-7 TRBV6-6 NA NA
TGTGCCAGCAGCTGGGAGGGGGATAAGGATGAAAAACTGTTTTTT CASSWEGDKDEKLFF TRBJ1-4 TRBV11-3 NA NA
TGTGCCACCAGCAGAGATCTGGGCACTGAAGCTTTCTTT CATSRDLGTEAFF TRBJ1-1 TRBV15 few NA
TGTGCCAGCAGCTTGGGGCCGGACATAGGTGAAAAACTGTTTTTT CASSLGPDIGEKLFF TRBJ1-4 TRBV5-4 NA NA